Presented here are 27 T cell receptor beta chains from one specimen sequenced in a study of cytomegalovirus exposure and HLA in healthy donors. Use of 60 Vbeta and 13 Jbeta primers characterized the PCR. Sequenced by immunoSEQ multiplex PCR; TCRdb stores in-frame clones only, minus some. The sample yields roughly 260,000 clones, roughly 81% seen once. What was sequenced was PBMCs. These receptors originate from a woman between 35 and 50 years old in good health and CMV-seropositive.

Notes on this clone: Other DNA sequences in this specimen translate into the identical CDR3. This chain links TRBV5-1 with TRBJ2-3, with 10 bases matching TRBD2. This CDR3 has 17 residues. V was clipped by 0 bases and J by 3 bases; unmatched bases: 7. Germline V gene sequence: CDR1 SGHRS, CDR2 YFSETQ. CDR3 protein: CASSLEASGSSTDTQYF. The DNA for the CDR3 is TGCGCCAGCAGCTTGGAGGCTAGCGGGAGTTCTACAGATACGCAGTATTTT.

This chain connects TRBV28 to TRBJ1-5; a possible D gene is TRBD1 (5 bases). Trimming removed 8 bases at V and 3 bases at J, with 20 bases between. The CDR3 has 16 amino acids. CDR1 and CDR2 from the germline V gene are MDHEN and SYDVKM. CDR3 protein: CASGGWGGSFNQPQHF. In DNA, the CDR3 is TGTGCCAGCGGGGGTTGGGGGGGGTCGTTCAATCAGCCCCAGCATTTT. Full variable domain (missing parts from reference TRBV28 and TRBJ1-5): DVKVTQSSRYLVKRTGEKVFLECVQDMDHENMFWYRQDPGLGLRLIYFSYDVKMKEKGDIPEGYSVSREKKERFSLILESASTNQTSMYLCASGGWGGSFNQPQHFGDGTRLSIL.

V is TRBV28 and J is TRBJ1-5; possible D gene TRBD1, 5 bases. Trimming removed 3 bases from V and 5 bases from J, with 11 bases in between. CDR1 is MDHEN and CDR2 is SYDVKM in the germline V gene. This CDR3 spans 14 amino acids. DNA of the CDR3: TGTGCCAGCAGTTTTGGGGGGACCTATCAGCCCCAGCATTTT. Translating it yields CASSFGGTYQPQHF.

The J gene is TRBJ2-1, the V gene TRBV7-3; tentatively, D is TRBD1 (6 bases). CDR3 size: 16 residues. Germline V gives CDR1 SGHTA, CDR2 FQGTGA. Between the trimmed V and J ends, which lost 3 bases and 2 bases, there was a span of 14 bases. CDR3 nucleotide sequence: TGTGCCAGCAGCTTGGGGCAGGGGAACACCTACAATGAGCAGTTCTTC. Encoded protein: CASSLGQGNTYNEQFF.

The chain couples TRBV15 to TRBJ2-1; the match to TRBD2 covers 7 bases. The V and J ends lost 0 bases and 12 bases, in that order; junction bases with no gene match: 11. The CDR3 has 15 amino acids. Germline CDR1 and CDR2: LNHNV and YYDKDF (reference sequence). CDR3 loop: CATSRDQPRGDPQFF. The CDR3 DNA reads TGTGCCACCAGCAGAGATCAGCCTCGGGGGGATCCGCAGTTCTTC.

J is TRBJ2-3 and V is TRBV30; 7 bases map to TRBD2. The CDR3 has 15 amino acids. The junction had 12 bases not matched to a gene; V was cut back by 3 bases and J by 6 bases. Looked up from germline, CDR1 is GTSNPN and CDR2 is SVGIG (reference sequence). The CDR3 region is CAWSAGSGASDTQYF. CDR3 in DNA: TGTGCCTGGAGCGCTGGAAGCGGGGCCTCCGATACGCAGTATTTT.

The V gene is TRBV6-1, the J gene TRBJ2-5; D not certain. The J call may not be correct, given that the DNA end is closer to TRBJ2-7. CDR1 and CDR2 from the germline V gene are MNHNS and SASEGT. The CDR3 has 14 amino acids. CDR3 bases: TGTGCCGGCGAGACAAACAACTCGCCCTACGAGCAGTACTTC. Its translation is CAGETNNSPYEQYF.

The chain recombines TRBV15 with TRBJ1-1, with 7 bases fitting TRBD1. CDR1 LNHNV and CDR2 YYDKDF come from the germline V gene (reference sequence). V gave up 5 bases and J gave up 2 bases; unmatched junction bases: 11. The CDR3 is made up of 16 amino acids. The CDR3: CATSSSRDRVNTEAFF. CDR3 DNA: TGTGCCACCAGCTCGTCGCGAGACAGGGTTAACACTGAAGCTTTCTTT.

The V call is TRBV19, the J call TRBJ2-7; 7 nucleotides match TRBD2. CDR3 length: 16 residues. The junction had 10 bases not matched to a gene; V was cut back by 4 bases and J by 1 base. The germline V gene has CDR1 LNHDA and CDR2 SQIVND (reference sequence). CDR3 sequence: CASSTESGMISYEQYF. The CDR3 DNA reads as TGTGCCAGTAGTACCGAGAGCGGGATGATATCCTACGAGCAGTACTTC.

The gene calls are TRBV19 and TRBJ2-1, with D perhaps TRBD2 (6 bases). The CDR3 has 14 amino acids. CDR1 is LNHDA and CDR2 is SQIVND in the germline V gene (reference sequence). The V and J ends lost 7 bases and 5 bases respectively, with 15 bases between them. The CDR3 nucleotides are TGTGCCAGTAAGGTTTCTAGCGCAAACAATGAGCAGTTCTTC. Encoded protein: CASKVSSANNEQFF.

This chain uses TRBV6-5 with TRBJ2-1, with 9 nucleotides matching TRBD2. The CDR3 covers 15 residues. The germline gives CDR1 MNHEY, CDR2 SVGAGI. Trimming cost V 1 base and J 6 bases; bases outside gene matches: 4. Here the CDR3 reads CASSYLYSGSNEQFF. The CDR3, as DNA: TGTGCCAGCAGTTACTTATATAGCGGGAGCAATGAGCAGTTCTTC.

Only one count was recorded for this clone. V is TRBV11-3 and J is TRBJ2-1, with D tentatively TRBD2 (6 bases). The germline V gene has CDR1 SGHNT and CDR2 YENEEA. CDR3 length equals 13 residues. With 5 bases removed from V and 12 bases from J, the gap between germline ends came to 17 bases. The CDR3 is CASSRPNDGRQFF. CDR3 sequence (DNA): TGTGCCAGCAGCCGTCCCAACGACGGGAGGCAGTTCTTC. The full variable domain, in which reference TRBV11-3 and TRBJ2-1 provide the parts outside the CDR3, is EAGVVQSPRYKIIEKKQPVAFWCNPISGHNTLYWYLQNLGQGPELLIRYENEEAVDDSQLPKDRFSAERLKGVDSTLKIQPAELGDSAVYLCASSRPNDGRQFFGPGTRLTVL.

This chain joins TRBV7-8 and TRBJ1-3; D is perhaps TRBD1 (6 bases). The CDR3 is 17 amino acids. Germline V gives CDR1 SGHVS, CDR2 FQNEAQ. The V end lost 2 bases, the J end lost 0 bases, and 14 bases lay between the germline ends. The DNA for the CDR3 is TGTGCCAGCAGCTTAAACCACAGGGACACCTCTGGAAACACCATATATTTT. Translating it yields CASSLNHRDTSGNTIYF. The full variable domain, rest sourced from reference TRBV7-8 and TRBJ1-3, is GAGVSQSPRYKVAKRGQDVALRCDPISGHVSLFWYQQALGQGPEFLTYFQNEAQLDKSGLPSDRFFAERPEGSVSTLKIQRTQQEDSAVYLCASSLNHRDTSGNTIYFGEGSWLTVV.

The V gene is TRBV30, the J gene TRBJ1-6; 7 positions match TRBD1. J was trimmed by 10 bases and V by 1 base; bases with no gene match: 10. This CDR3 has 15 amino acids. CDR1 is GTSNPN, CDR2 SVGIG, per germline (reference sequence). In DNA, the CDR3 is TGTGCCTGGAGTGACCGAGGGGGCATGGGCTCACCCCTCCACTTT. Translating it yields CAWSDRGGMGSPLHF.

V gene TRBV29-1 combines with J gene TRBJ2-1; 14 bases fit TRBD2. V lost 4 bases and J lost 9; bases outside the gene matches: 5. Germline lookup yields CDR1 SQVTM and CDR2 ANQGSEA. The CDR3 covers 14 residues. In DNA form, the CDR3 reads TGCAGCGTTGGACTAGCGGGAGGGCCCTTTGAGCAGTTCTTC. Translation: CSVGLAGGPFEQFF.

V usage is TRBV7-2 and J usage is TRBJ2-5, with D unresolved. Germline V gene sequence: CDR1 SGHTA, CDR2 FQGNSA. V was cut by 2 bases and J by 4 bases, with 5 bases left in between. CDR3 size: 12 residues. The CDR3 spells CASSLSLETQYF. CDR3 coding DNA: TGTGCCAGCAGCTTATCACTAGAGACCCAGTACTTC.

This clone was seen more than once but under ten times. The DNA for the CDR3 is TGTGCCAGTAATCAGGGGTCGAACACCGGGGAGCTGTTTTTT. Protein: CASNQGSNTGELFF. This rearrangement joins TRBV19 to TRBJ2-2, with D perhaps matching TRBD1 (6 bases). V shed 7 bases and J shed 0 bases, with 9 bases lying between them. This CDR3 has 14 residues. In germline, CDR1 is LNHDA, CDR2 SQIVND (reference sequence).

The J gene is TRBJ1-6, the V gene TRBV27; TRBD1 aligns across 10 bases. The CDR3 is made up of 20 amino acids. J was trimmed by 2 bases and V by 5 bases; bases with no gene match: 15. The germline V gene has CDR1 MNHEY and CDR2 SMNVEV (reference sequence). The CDR3 DNA is TGTGCCAGCAGTCCACCCTCCGGGACAGGGGTTTTCGCCTATAATTCACCCCTCCACTTT. Its translation: CASSPPSGTGVFAYNSPLHF.

J is TRBJ1-1 and V is TRBV6-6, with TRBD1 matching 9 bases. The J segment lost 7 bases and the V segment lost 6 bases, leaving 9 bases of the junction unmatched. Germline-derived CDR1 and CDR2 are MNHNY and SVGAGI (reference sequence). The CDR3 length is 14 residues. The CDR3 sequence: CASSLGTGWNEAFF. The CDR3 bases are TGTGCCAGCAGCTTAGGGACAGGGTGGAATGAAGCTTTCTTT.

The chain couples TRBV6-5 to TRBJ2-2; D ambiguous. CDR1 is MNHEY and CDR2 is SVGAGI in the germline V gene. Trimming removed 8 bases from V and 7 bases from J, with 17 bases in between. The CDR3 consists of 14 residues. The CDR3 DNA reads as TGTGCCAGCTGCGCTAGGCAATCACGCGGGGAGCTGTTTTTT. Its translation: CASCARQSRGELFF.

The rearrangement uses TRBV21-1 and TRBJ1-5. TRBV21-1 is flagged as a pseudogene. This CDR3 has 14 amino acids. This CDR3 reads CASTYENRDQPQHF. The CDR3 nucleotides are TGTGCCAGCACCTACGAGAATCGGGATCAGCCCCAGCATTTT.

The gene calls are TRBV4-1 and TRBJ1-2; no firm D call. Germline V lookup: CDR1 MGHRA, CDR2 YSYEKL. The CDR3 covers 13 residues. The V gene lost 5 bases and the J gene lost 3 bases, with 10 bases spanning the gap. This CDR3 reads CASSNIRDYGYTF. Here the CDR3 DNA reads TGCGCCAGCAGCAACATACGGGACTATGGCTACACCTTC.

The table lists this clone with a count of one. The chain uses TRBV2 and TRBJ2-7; 8 positions agree with TRBD2. CDR1 is SNHLY and CDR2 is FYNNEI in the germline V gene. J was trimmed by 5 bases and V by 11 bases; bases with no gene match: 11. The CDR3 is 13 residues long. CDR3 DNA sequence: TGTGCCGGCCGCGCGGGAGGCCGGAACGAGCAGTACTTC. It yields the protein CAGRAGGRNEQYF.

J is TRBJ2-1 and V is TRBV2; D is possibly TRBD2 (5 bases). The CDR3 contains 12 residues. Per germline, CDR1 SNHLY and CDR2 FYNNEI. V was cut by 3 bases and J by 11 bases, with 11 bases left in between. The CDR3 loop reads CASSEGAVQQFF. The CDR3 DNA follows: TGTGCCAGCAGTGAGGGAGCGGTGCAGCAGTTCTTC.

The rearrangement joins TRBV7-3 to TRBJ2-3; D might be TRBD1 (5 bases). This CDR3 region has 15 residues. Germline V gives CDR1 SGHTA, CDR2 FQGTGA. V was shortened by 1 base and J by 6 bases, with 14 bases between the two germline ends. The CDR3 nucleotides are TGTGCCAGCAGCTTAATGGCAGGGTGGCGGGATACGCAGTATTTT. Translated: CASSLMAGWRDTQYF.

This clone has only a few counts. The rearrangement uses TRBV21-1 and TRBJ1-1; the table assigns TRBD1, which was not confirmed against the DNA. TRBV21-1 is termed a pseudogene. The CDR3 is 16 amino acids. In DNA form, the CDR3 reads TGTGCCAGCAGCAAAGGGGGACAGGTAACGCGAACTGAAGCTTTCTTT. It specifies CASSKGGQVTRTEAFF.

This clone was seen a few times. The rearrangement links TRBV25-1 to TRBJ2-1; TRBD2 agrees at 8 bases. Germline loops: CDR1 MGHDK, CDR2 SYGVNS. The V and J ends lost 7 bases and 0 bases, in that order; junction bases with no gene match: 5. The CDR3 loop spans 15 amino acids. CDR3 loop: CASIASGSSYNEQFF. As DNA, the CDR3 is TGTGCCAGCATTGCTAGCGGGTCCTCCTACAATGAGCAGTTCTTC.